Listed below are T cell receptor beta chains from one sample, sequenced in a study of blood T cell repertoires in COVID-19. This table comes from immunoSEQ multiplex PCR, and its TCRdb copy is limited to in-frame clones, with some not included. The sample has fewer than 350,000 clones; 85% are singletons. Sequenced: PBMCs or T cells enriched from blood (not recorded which). Every receptor here comes from a woman in her forties or fifties who had recovered from COVID-19. Each CDR3 is given with its conserved first and last residue. A D gene is named only where the DNA matches it firmly. Clone size is given for some rows only: seen once, a few or many times, or a class if the clone is expanded.

j_call | d_call | v_call | clone_size | cdr3_nt | cdr3_aa
TRBJ1-2 | - | TRBV29-1 | few | TGCAGCGTTGAAGATCTGAGGGAAAGGGGCTACACCTTC | CSVEDLRERGYTF
TRBJ1-6 | - | TRBV6-2/TRBV6-3 | - | TGTGCCAGCAGCATGGGGCAGGGGCTGAATTCACCCCTCCACTTT | CASSMGQGLNSPLHF
TRBJ1-5 | TRBD1 | TRBV4-2 | few | TGTGCCAGCAGCGAAGGGACAGGACCGAATCAGCCCCAGCATTTT | CASSEGTGPNQPQHF
TRBJ2-1 | TRBD2 | TRBV15 | - | TGTGCCACCAGCAGAACTAGCGGCTCCTACAATGAGCAGTTCTTC | CATSRTSGSYNEQFF
TRBJ1-4 | TRBD1 | TRBV6-5 | - | TGTGCCAGCAGGGGGACAGGGCACGATGAAAAACTGTTTTTT | CASRGTGHDEKLFF
TRBJ1-5 | - | TRBV4-2 | - | TGTGCCAGCAGCTTAGGTAGGGGGGGGAATAGCAATCAGCCCCAGCATTTT | CASSLGRGGNSNQPQHF
TRBJ2-7 | TRBD1 | TRBV4-2 | - | TGTGCCAGCAGCCAATCTTCTCTGGGGACAGGGCGATCCTACGAGCAGTACTTC | CASSQSSLGTGRSYEQYF
TRBJ2-7 | TRBD1 | TRBV11-1 | - | TGTGCCAGCAGCTTAGAAGGGACAGGTCGACTCCACGAGCAGTACTTC | CASSLEGTGRLHEQYF
TRBJ2-7 | - | TRBV5-5 | once | TGTGCCAGCAGCCCGACAGACTTCTCCTACGAGCAGTACTTC | CASSPTDFSYEQYF
TRBJ1-5 | TRBD1 | TRBV30 | - | TGTGCCTGGAGGGGGCAGGGGGTTAATCAGCCCCAGCATTTT | CAWRGQGVNQPQHF
TRBJ1-2 | TRBD1 | TRBV23-1 | - | TGCGCCACAGGGGGGTTTAACTATGGCTACACCTTC | CATGGFNYGYTF
TRBJ2-7 | TRBD1 | TRBV6-5 | - | TGTGCCAGCACAAAAGGACAGGGGGCCTCGTACGAGCAGTACTTC | CASTKGQGASYEQYF
TRBJ1-3 | - | TRBV10-2 | once | TGCGCCAGCAGTGTTCGGTCACCCCCTGGAAACACCATATATTTT | CASSVRSPPGNTIYF
TRBJ2-5 | - | TRBV2 | - | TGTGCCAGCAGTCTAGAGAGAGAGACCCAGTACTTC | CASSLERETQYF
TRBJ1-3 | - | TRBV30 | - | TGTGCCTGGGGCAACAGTAGAGGAAACACCATATATTTT | CAWGNSRGNTIYF
TRBJ1-2 | - | TRBV7-8 | - | TGTGCCAGCAGCTTAGACAGGTCCGGCTATGGCTACACCTTC | CASSLDRSGYGYTF
TRBJ1-2 | - | TRBV30 | - | TGTGCCTGGCTGAAACAGGGAGACTATGGCTACACCTTC | CAWLKQGDYGYTF